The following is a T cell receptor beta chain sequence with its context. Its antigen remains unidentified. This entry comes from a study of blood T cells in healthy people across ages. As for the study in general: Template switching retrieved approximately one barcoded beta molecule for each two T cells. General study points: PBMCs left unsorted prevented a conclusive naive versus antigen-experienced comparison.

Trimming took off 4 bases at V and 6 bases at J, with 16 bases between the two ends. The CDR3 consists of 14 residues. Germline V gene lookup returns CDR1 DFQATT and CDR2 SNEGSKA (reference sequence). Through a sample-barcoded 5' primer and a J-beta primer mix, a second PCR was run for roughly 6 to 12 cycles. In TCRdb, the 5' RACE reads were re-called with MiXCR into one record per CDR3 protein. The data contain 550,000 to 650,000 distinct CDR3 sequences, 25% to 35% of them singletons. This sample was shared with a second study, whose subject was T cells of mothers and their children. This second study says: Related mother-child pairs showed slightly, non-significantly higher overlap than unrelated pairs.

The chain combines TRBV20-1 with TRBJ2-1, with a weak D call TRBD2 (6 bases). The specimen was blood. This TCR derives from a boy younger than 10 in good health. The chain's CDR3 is CSAIRGTGLNEQFF. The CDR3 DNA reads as TGCAGTGCTATCCGGGGGACGGGACTCAATGAGCAGTTCTTC.